This entry features one T cell receptor (beta chain) sequence. The sample is drawn from a study of cytotoxic CD8 clonotypes in ibrutinib-treated CLL. Germline-derived CDR1 and CDR2 are MNHEY and SMNVEV (reference sequence). V lost 5 bases, J lost 1 base, and 16 bases lay in between. The CDR3 extends over 16 amino acids. TCRdb's copy holds only in-frame clones and misses some; the assay was immunoSEQ multiplex PCR. The sample consists of over 65,000 clones, around 79% of them appearing once. The rearrangement uses TRBV27 and TRBJ2-3; D not resolved. The TCR was taken from a human donor with chronic lymphocytic leukemia. This specimen consisted of PBMCs, obtained after 12 months of ibrutinib treatment. In DNA, the CDR3 is TGTGCCAGCAGTCCCCGCCCCCGTACGGGCACAGATACGCAGTATTTT. Residues: CASSPRPRTGTDTQYF.